This T cell receptor beta chain was recovered during a study of CD8 T cells in Susac syndrome. When the RNA was reverse transcribed, random hexamers were used with an input of roughly 0.45 to 1 ug. TCRdb analysed the immunoSEQ multiplex PCR reads with MiXCR anew, one entry per CDR3 protein. This table has some 150,000 distinct CDR3 sequences, 95% appearing once. This clonotype was observed once. The CDR3 sequence is 14 residues long. Trimming took off 2 bases at V and 14 bases at J, with 16 bases between the two ends. This rearrangement joins TRBV12-3 or TRBV12-4 to TRBJ1-6; no clear D gene. The sequenced sample consisted of CD8+ T cells from PBMCs. This sequence was found in a human donor with multiple sclerosis. The CDR3 region has the DNA TGTGCCAGCAGTTTAATCGGTCCTGGAGGTTCCCTCCACTTT. Residues: CASSLIGPGGSLHF.